The sequence of this T cell receptor beta chain was determined in a study of T-cell reconstitution after alpha-beta-depleted transplantation in children. During its preparation, the TCRbeta library received unique molecular identifiers. Via MiXCR, TCRdb re-called the PCR reads, giving one row per CDR3 protein. This table holds 450,000 to 600,000 distinct CDR3 sequences, around 17% found once. The CDR3 is 15 residues long. V lost 3 bases and J lost 2, with 13 bases in between. The source material was PBMCs from the stem cell graft donor, sampled from the stem cell graft. The receptor was derived from a human donor who donated a stem cell graft to a child with acute lymphoblastic leukemia. This sequence joins TRBV12-3 or TRBV12-4 and TRBJ2-5, with D perhaps given as TRBD1 or TRBD2 (5 bases each). The CDR3 sequence is CASSFRDDPQETQYF. CDR3 DNA sequence: TGTGCCAGCAGTTTCAGGGACGACCCTCAAGAGACCCAGTACTTC.